This entry lists 15 T cell receptor beta chains sequenced from one sample in a study of Graves' ophthalmopathy and Graves' hyperthyroidism (dated by TCRdb to 2017 to 2018). TCRdb records Illumina HiSeq 2000 as the sequencer. For repertoire sequencing, the TCR beta CDR3 regions were amplified from RNA transcripts. The first round was an RT-PCR using HTBI primers with the Qiagen OneStep RT-PCR kit, and this first round was followed by a second-round multiplex PCR, then size selection and purification. Starting from the raw public reads, TCRdb applied fastp trimming at Q25, assembled clones with MiXCR and retained in-frame beta chains. Under each unique CDR3 protein, matching rows form one entry showing the most common genes and DNA. The sample contains about 48,000 distinct CDR3 sequences, around 48% of them found a single time. The ten largest make up around 25% of the sample. The sequencing input was peripheral blood. Every receptor here comes from an adult man with Graves' ophthalmopathy.

The J gene is TRBJ2-1, the V gene TRBV7-3; D might be TRBD1 or TRBD2, each matching 5 bases. From germline, CDR1 is SGHTA and CDR2 FQGTGA. Trimming took off 2 bases at V and 6 bases at J, with 11 bases between the two ends. This CDR3 contains 14 residues. The CDR3 sequence: CASSLRGRTNEQFF. In DNA form, the CDR3 reads TGTGCCAGCAGCTTACGGGGCAGAACCAATGAGCAGTTCTTC. Supplemented by reference TRBV7-3 and TRBJ2-1, the full variable domain reads GAGVSQTPSNKVTEKGKYVELRCDPISGHTALYWYRQSLGQGPEFLIYFQGTGAADDSGLPNDRFFAVRPEGSVSTLKIQRTERGDSAVYLCASSLRGRTNEQFFGPGTRLTVL.

J is TRBJ2-7 and V is TRBV12-3 or TRBV12-4; 7 nucleotides agree with TRBD1. CDR3 length: 15 residues. The junction had 12 bases not matched to a gene; V was cut back by 6 bases and J by 4 bases. The CDR3 region is CASSLNSGTDYEQYF. CDR3 bases: TGTGCCAGCAGCCTTAACTCGGGGACAGATTACGAGCAGTACTTC.

This clonotype was counted at least ten times. The junction differs from germline at one of its ends, possibly a read error. The chain joins TRBV5-5 to TRBJ2-7; unclear D gene. CDR3 length: 12 amino acids. Per the germline V gene, CDR1 is SGHKS and CDR2 is YYEKEE (reference sequence). The DNA for the CDR3 is TGTGCCAGCAGCTTGGGTGGCGCGGTTAAATTATTC. Protein sequence: CASSLGGAVKLF.

This clonotype was seen a handful of times. One end of the junction varies from germline; a read error may be responsible. The chain has TRBV18 and TRBJ1-1; a possible D gene is TRBD1 (6 bases). Germline lookup yields CDR1 KGHSH and CDR2 LQKENI. The CDR3 has 13 amino acids. The DNA of the CDR3 is TGTGCCAGCTCACCACTCCGGGACACAGAAGCTTTCTTT. Amino acids: CASSPLRDTEAFF.

V usage is TRBV2 and J usage is TRBJ2-1; 7 nucleotides line up with TRBD2. Germline CDR1 and CDR2: SNHLY and FYNNEI. This CDR3 comprises 15 residues. Trimming cost V 2 bases and J 5 bases; bases outside gene matches: 6. CDR3 coding DNA: TGTGCCAGCAGTGAAACAGCGGGAAGGAACAATGAGCAGTTCTTC. Protein sequence: CASSETAGRNNEQFF.

As to this clonotype: Sequence at one end of the junction differs from germline and may be a read error. The genes are TRBV6-4 and TRBJ2-3; 8 nucleotides match TRBD2. The CDR3 loop spans 15 amino acids. Germline values: CDR1 MRHNA, CDR2 SNTAGT. The DNA of the CDR3 is TGTGCCAGCGGTGACTCAGCGGGAGGCACAGATACGCAGTATTTT. It is translated as CASGDSAGGTDTQYF.

The genes are TRBV7-4 and TRBJ2-1, with unresolved D. CDR1 SGHVT and CDR2 SQSDAQ come from the germline V gene. CDR3 size: 14 residues. Between the trimmed V and J ends, which lost 5 bases and 2 bases, there was a span of 10 bases. The CDR3 DNA follows: TGTGCCAGCAGCCTCGCCCAGACCTACAATGAGCAGTTCTTC. It translates to CASSLAQTYNEQFF.

This clonotype is deemed medium-sized. The rearrangement joins TRBV20-1 to TRBJ1-6; TRBD1 aligns across 9 bases. The germline V gene has CDR1 DFQATT and CDR2 SNEGSKA (reference sequence). CDR3 size: 15 residues. The J segment lost 9 bases and the V segment lost 6 bases, leaving 12 bases of the junction unmatched. CDR3: CSATGQGGQGSPLHF. In nucleotides, the CDR3 is TGCAGTGCGACGGGACAGGGAGGGCAAGGTTCACCCCTCCACTTT.

In this sample, this clonotype turned up many times. The V gene is TRBV2, the J gene TRBJ2-5; D is ambiguous. This CDR3 is built from 13 residues. V gave up 3 bases and J gave up 2 bases, with 7 bases separating them. Germline assignment: CDR1 SNHLY and CDR2 FYNNEI. In nucleotides, the CDR3 is TGTGCCAGCAGTGACCCACCTCAAGAGACCCAGTACTTC. It encodes CASSDPPQETQYF.

The V and J genes are TRBV7-9 and TRBJ1-2, with D maybe TRBD1 (5 bases). Germline V lookup: CDR1 SEHNR, CDR2 FQNEAQ (reference sequence). This CDR3 has 14 residues. Trimming pared 3 bases from V and 3 bases from J, leaving 11 bases between. DNA of the CDR3: TGTGCCAGCAGCTTCGCCCAGGGTCACTATGGCTACACCTTC. Translated: CASSFAQGHYGYTF.

The rearrangement uses TRBV11-3 and TRBJ2-7; 8 bases are a match to TRBD1. V lost 3 bases, J lost 6 bases, and 10 bases stayed unmatched. The CDR3 has 15 amino acids. Germline V gene data show CDR1 as SGHNT and CDR2 as YENEEA. CDR3 sequence: CASSFRTGITSEQYF. CDR3 nucleotide sequence: TGTGCCAGCAGCTTTAGGACAGGGATAACAAGCGAGCAGTACTTC.

A few counts support this clonotype. J is TRBJ1-2 and V is TRBV7-2; no clear D gene. V was pared by 1 base and J by 5 bases, with 5 bases between. Per the germline V gene, CDR1 is SGHTA and CDR2 is FQGNSA. The CDR3 has 12 residues. The CDR3 here is CASSLVRYGYTF. Here the CDR3 DNA reads TGTGCCAGCAGCTTAGTTCGGTATGGCTACACCTTC.

This clonotype was detected only a few times. This chain links TRBV19 with TRBJ2-5; D is unclear. Germline CDR1 reads LNHDA; CDR2 reads SQIVND (reference sequence). CDR3 length: 13 amino acids. Trimming cost V 10 bases and J 2 bases, with 14 bases left between them. The CDR3 DNA reads TGTGCCACCCCGGCGAGATCTCAAGAGACCCAGTACTTC. Its protein product is CATPARSQETQYF.

This clonotype has ten or more counts. V and J are TRBV11-2 and TRBJ1-2, with TRBD1 as a possible D gene (6 bases). V was shortened by 5 bases and J by 8 bases, with 15 bases between the two germline ends. This CDR3 has 13 amino acids. CDR1 is SGHAT and CDR2 is FQNNGV in the germline V gene. CDR3 nucleotide sequence: TGTGCCAGCAGCGTTAACGGGGGGCGAGGCTACACCTTC. This translates into CASSVNGGRGYTF.

A word on this clonotype: At one end the junction does not follow the germline gene, possibly because of a read error. The V call is TRBV14, the J call TRBJ1-6, with D unresolved. The length of the CDR3 is 19 residues. Germline-derived CDR1 and CDR2 are SGHDN and FVKESK. As DNA, the CDR3 is TGTGCCAGCAGCCGCCAGTCGAATCCCTTGAGCTCCTATAATTCACCCATCCACTTT. Its translation: CASSRQSNPLSSYNSPIHF.